These 17 T cell receptor beta chains share one sample of origin, sequenced in a study of response to subunit inactivated influenza vaccine (dated by TCRdb to 2016 to 2019). The library was prepared using RT-PCR. The reads were generated on an Illumina HiSeq 2500. Using fastp trimming at Q25 and MiXCR clonotype assembly, TCRdb reanalyzed the public sequencing data and kept in-frame beta chains. All rows with the same CDR3 protein become a single entry with the most common DNA and genes. This sample has about 540,000 distinct CDR3 sequences in its table, and 14% of those were observed once. 11% of the sample is held by the ten biggest clonotypes. The sequenced sample was PBMCs from blood, obtained about 11 days after vaccination. The receptors were sampled from a man aged 45 to 65 who received an inactivated influenza vaccine. Donor details come from another sample of the same person, matched by shared clones.

Here the CDR3 DNA reads TGTGCCAGCAGACAGGGGGCGGGCGAGCAGTACTTC. Amino acid sequence: CASRQGAGEQYF. J is TRBJ2-7 and V is TRBV28; TRBD1 matches 9 bases. CDR1 is MDHEN and CDR2 is SYDVKM in the germline V gene. The V gene end was trimmed by 6 bases and the J gene end by 6 bases; junction bases not matched to a gene: 3. The CDR3 has 12 residues.

V and J are TRBV20-1 and TRBJ2-1; D is undetermined. The V gene's germline CDR1 is DFQATT and CDR2 SNEGSKA (reference sequence). V was cut by 6 bases and J by 3 bases, with 9 bases left in between. This CDR3 is 12 amino acids long. For the CDR3, the DNA is TGCAGTGCCCGGACGAACTACAATGAGCAGTTCTTC. Its protein product is CSARTNYNEQFF.

A few counts support this clonotype. The V call is TRBV7-9, the J call TRBJ2-7; D gene uncertain. V lost 0 bases and J lost 8, with 8 bases in between. Looked up from germline, CDR1 is SEHNR and CDR2 is FQNEAQ (reference sequence). The CDR3 contains 12 residues. CDR3 nucleotides: TGTGCCAGCAGCTTAGCGATCAGGAAGCAGTACTTC. Amino acids: CASSLAIRKQYF.

This chain links TRBV12-3 or TRBV12-4 with TRBJ2-6; 9 bases are shared with TRBD1. This CDR3 region has 18 residues. The V gene end was trimmed by 7 bases and the J gene end by 0 bases; junction bases not matched to a gene: 10. In DNA, the CDR3 is TGTGCCAGCATAAAGGGGGACAGGGCTGTCTCTGGGGCCAACGTCCTGACTTTC. Residues: CASIKGDRAVSGANVLTF.

This clonotype was seen a few times. This chain uses TRBV5-4 with TRBJ1-1; 8 bases are a match to TRBD1. Germline V gives CDR1 SGHNT, CDR2 YYREEE (reference sequence). The CDR3 totals 13 residues. Trimming at V came to 5 bases and at J to 1 base, leaving 1 base not matched to a gene. CDR3 amino acids: CASRTGENTEAFF. As DNA, the CDR3 is TGTGCCAGCAGGACAGGGGAGAACACTGAAGCTTTCTTT.

The chain employs TRBV30 and TRBJ2-4, with 9 positions matching TRBD1. Germline CDR1 and CDR2: GTSNPN and SVGIG (reference sequence). V trimming: 6 bases; J trimming: 6 bases; junction bases outside the gene matches: 6. The CDR3 totals 13 residues. DNA for the CDR3: TGTGCCTGCCGGGGACAGGGTTTAAACATTCAGTACTTC. Protein product: CACRGQGLNIQYF.

J is TRBJ2-7 and V is TRBV4-1; D tentatively fits TRBD1 or TRBD2 (5 bases each). Trimming removed 4 bases at V and 0 bases at J, with 16 bases between. Germline V lookup: CDR1 MGHRA, CDR2 YSYEKL. The CDR3 length is 16 residues. The CDR3 DNA is TGCGCCAGCAGCCGGGGGATCCCTCCTATCTCCTACGAGCAGTACTTC. It is translated as CASSRGIPPISYEQYF.

This clonotype was seen many times. This chain links TRBV7-8 with TRBJ2-2, with D unclear. This CDR3 spans 15 amino acids. Germline CDR1 reads SGHVS; CDR2 reads FQNEAQ. Trimming removed 2 bases at V and 4 bases at J, with 11 bases between. The CDR3 sequence is CASSLPLVGTGELFF. CDR3 DNA sequence: TGTGCCAGCAGCTTACCCCTAGTAGGCACCGGGGAGCTGTTTTTT.

The chain recombines TRBV3-1 with TRBJ2-1; 9 nucleotides line up with TRBD1. The germline V gene has CDR1 LGHDT and CDR2 YNNKEL (reference sequence). The CDR3 has 15 amino acids. Trimming took 2 bases from V and 7 from J; bases not matched to a gene: 6. CDR3 sequence: CASSQPGQGGNEQFF. The CDR3 region has the DNA TGTGCCAGCAGCCAACCGGGACAGGGTGGAAATGAGCAGTTCTTC.

This clonotype has at least ten counts. The chain links TRBV12-3 or TRBV12-4 to TRBJ2-3; 8 nucleotides align to TRBD1. J was trimmed by 5 bases and V by 7 bases; bases with no gene match: 11. This CDR3 contains 15 residues. CDR3 loop: CASTPLSGGGDTQYF. CDR3 in DNA: TGTGCCAGCACTCCCTTATCAGGGGGCGGAGATACGCAGTATTTT.

This clonotype was seen more than once but under ten times. The V and J genes are TRBV20-1 and TRBJ1-1, with D maybe TRBD1 (5 bases). V lost 3 bases, J lost 7 bases, and 12 bases lay in between. From germline, CDR1 is DFQATT and CDR2 SNEGSKA (reference sequence). This CDR3 is built from 12 residues. CDR3 protein: CSASRQTNEAFF. The CDR3 DNA reads as TGCAGTGCTAGTAGACAGACAAATGAAGCTTTCTTT.

The chain employs TRBV20-1 and TRBJ2-3; D perhaps matches TRBD1 (6 bases). Deletions cut 0 bases from V and 2 bases from J, with 15 bases between. This CDR3 comprises 16 residues. CDR1 DFQATT and CDR2 SNEGSKA come from the germline V gene (reference sequence). The CDR3 nucleotides read TGCAGTGCTAGAGATCCTCGGACAGCACCCACAGATACGCAGTATTTT. Protein product: CSARDPRTAPTDTQYF.

The V and J genes are TRBV6-1 and TRBJ2-3, with D uncertain. V was shortened by 4 bases and J by 0 bases, with 23 bases between the two germline ends. CDR1 is MNHNS and CDR2 is SASEGT in the germline V gene. The CDR3 has 19 amino acids. The CDR3 DNA reads TGTGCCAGCAGTGGACCAATGGGCAGAAAAACCGCTAGCACAGATACGCAGTATTTT. This gives the protein CASSGPMGRKTASTDTQYF.

The table lists this clonotype with a few counts. CDR3 in amino acids: CASSYSVGGGSNQPQHF. In DNA, the CDR3 is TGTGCCAGCAGTTACTCCGTGGGGGGCGGAAGCAATCAGCCCCAGCATTTT. V and J are TRBV6-5 and TRBJ1-5; a weak D match, TRBD1 (6 bases). Germline CDR1 and CDR2: MNHEY and SVGAGI. CDR3 length equals 17 residues. V shed 0 bases and J shed 1 base, with 13 bases lying between them.

The rearrangement uses TRBV6-1 and TRBJ1-4; 8 bases match TRBD1. The CDR3 sequence is 15 residues long. V lost 4 bases to trimming and J lost 6 bases; unmatched junction nucleotides: 7. From germline, CDR1 is MNHNS and CDR2 SASEGT. CDR3 in amino acids: CASSARQGRDEKLFF. The CDR3 DNA is TGTGCCAGCAGTGCTCGACAGGGGCGGGATGAAAAACTGTTTTTT.

In this sample, this clonotype turned up a few times. V and J are TRBV6-1 and TRBJ2-7; TRBD2 matches at 10 bases. Germline V gene sequence: CDR1 MNHNS, CDR2 SASEGT. The CDR3 spans 15 residues. V was clipped by 6 bases and J by 2 bases; unmatched bases: 7. The CDR3 DNA follows: TGTGCCAGCAGCTTCGGGACTAGCGTCCCCTACGAGCAGTACTTC. It translates to CASSFGTSVPYEQYF.

This clonotype appeared many times. The CDR3 bases are TGTGCCAGTGCCGACGGGAATAATGAAAAACTGTTTTTT. Translated: CASADGNNEKLFF. The rearrangement links TRBV19 to TRBJ1-4; D gene unclear. This CDR3 spans 13 amino acids. Germline CDR1 and CDR2: LNHDA and SQIVND (reference sequence). Trimming removed 8 bases at V and 4 bases at J, with 11 bases between.